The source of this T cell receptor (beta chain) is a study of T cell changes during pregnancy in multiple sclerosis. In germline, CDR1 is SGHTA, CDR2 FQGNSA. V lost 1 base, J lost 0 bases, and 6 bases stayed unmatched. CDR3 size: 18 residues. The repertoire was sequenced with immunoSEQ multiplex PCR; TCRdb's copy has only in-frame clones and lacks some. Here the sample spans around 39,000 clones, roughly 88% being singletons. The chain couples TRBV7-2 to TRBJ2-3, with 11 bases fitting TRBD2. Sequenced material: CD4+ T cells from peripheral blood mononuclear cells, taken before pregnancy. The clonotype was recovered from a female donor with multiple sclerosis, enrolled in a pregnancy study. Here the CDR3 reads CASSLVLLAGVSTDTQYF. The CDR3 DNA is TGTGCCAGCAGCTTAGTCTTACTAGCGGGGGTGAGCACAGATACGCAGTATTTT. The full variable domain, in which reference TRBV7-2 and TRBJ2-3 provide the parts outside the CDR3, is GAGVSQSPSNKVTEKGKDVELRCDPISGHTALYWYRQSLGQGLEFLIYFQGNSAPDKSGLPSDRFSAERTGGSVSTLTIQRTQQEDSAVYLCASSLVLLAGVSTDTQYFGPGTRLTVL.